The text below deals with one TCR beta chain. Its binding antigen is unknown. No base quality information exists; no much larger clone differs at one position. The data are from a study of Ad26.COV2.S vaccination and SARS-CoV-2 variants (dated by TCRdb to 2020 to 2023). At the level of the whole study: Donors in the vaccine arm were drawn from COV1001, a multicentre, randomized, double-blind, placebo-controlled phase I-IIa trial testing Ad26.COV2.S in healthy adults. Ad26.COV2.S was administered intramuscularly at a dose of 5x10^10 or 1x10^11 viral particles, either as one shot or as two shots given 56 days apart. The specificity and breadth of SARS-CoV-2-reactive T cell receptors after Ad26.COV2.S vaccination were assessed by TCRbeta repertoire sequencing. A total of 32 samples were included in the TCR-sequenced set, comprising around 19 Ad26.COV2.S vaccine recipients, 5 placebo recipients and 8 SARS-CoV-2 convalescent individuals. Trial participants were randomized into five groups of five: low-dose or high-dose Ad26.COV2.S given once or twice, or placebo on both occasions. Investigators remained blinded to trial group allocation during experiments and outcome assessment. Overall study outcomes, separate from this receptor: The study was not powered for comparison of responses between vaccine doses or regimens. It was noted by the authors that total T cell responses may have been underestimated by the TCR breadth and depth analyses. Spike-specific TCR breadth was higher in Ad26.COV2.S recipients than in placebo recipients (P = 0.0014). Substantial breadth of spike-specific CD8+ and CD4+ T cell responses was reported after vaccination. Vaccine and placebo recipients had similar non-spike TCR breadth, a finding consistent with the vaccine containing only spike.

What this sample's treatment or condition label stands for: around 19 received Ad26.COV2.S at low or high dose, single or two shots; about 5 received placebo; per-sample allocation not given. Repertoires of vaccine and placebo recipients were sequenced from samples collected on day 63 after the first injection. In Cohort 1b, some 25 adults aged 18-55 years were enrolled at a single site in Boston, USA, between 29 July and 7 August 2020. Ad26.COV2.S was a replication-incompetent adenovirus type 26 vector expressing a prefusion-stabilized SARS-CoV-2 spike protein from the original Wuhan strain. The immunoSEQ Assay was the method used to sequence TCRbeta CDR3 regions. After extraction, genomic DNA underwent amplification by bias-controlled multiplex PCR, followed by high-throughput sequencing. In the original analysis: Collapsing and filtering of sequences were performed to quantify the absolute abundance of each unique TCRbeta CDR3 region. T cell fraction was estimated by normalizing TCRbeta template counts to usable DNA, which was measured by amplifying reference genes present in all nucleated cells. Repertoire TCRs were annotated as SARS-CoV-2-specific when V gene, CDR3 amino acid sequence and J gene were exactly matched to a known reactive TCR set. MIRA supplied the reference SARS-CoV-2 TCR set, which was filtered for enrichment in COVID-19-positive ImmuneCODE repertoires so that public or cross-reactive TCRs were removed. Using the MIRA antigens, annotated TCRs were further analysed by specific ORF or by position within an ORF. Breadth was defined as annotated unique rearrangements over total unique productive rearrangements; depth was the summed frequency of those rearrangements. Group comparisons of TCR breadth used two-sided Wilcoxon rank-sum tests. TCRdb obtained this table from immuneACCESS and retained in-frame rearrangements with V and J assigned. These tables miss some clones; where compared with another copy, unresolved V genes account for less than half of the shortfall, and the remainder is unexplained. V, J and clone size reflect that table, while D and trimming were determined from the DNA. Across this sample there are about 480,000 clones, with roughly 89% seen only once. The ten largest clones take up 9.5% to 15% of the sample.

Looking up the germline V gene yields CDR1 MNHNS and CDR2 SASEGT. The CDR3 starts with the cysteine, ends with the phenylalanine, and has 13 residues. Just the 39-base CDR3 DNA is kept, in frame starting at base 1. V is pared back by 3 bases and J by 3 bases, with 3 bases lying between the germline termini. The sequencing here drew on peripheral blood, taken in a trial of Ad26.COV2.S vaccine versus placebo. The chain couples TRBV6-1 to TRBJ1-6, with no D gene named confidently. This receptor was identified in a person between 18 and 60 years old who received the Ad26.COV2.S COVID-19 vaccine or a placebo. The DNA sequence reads TGTGCCAGCAGTGAGGACTATAATTCACCCCTCCACTTT. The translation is CASSEDYNSPLHF.